The table lists the clone carrying this TCR beta chain with many counts. The source material, RNA transcripts, was used to amplify TCR beta CDR3 regions. HTBI primers drove first-round RT-PCR of the TCR CDR3. TCRdb re-derived calls from the multiplex PCR reads in MiXCR, one entry per CDR3 protein. The profile covers some 360,000 distinct CDR3 sequences, with more than 11% appearing a single time and 11% taken by the ten largest. These data originate in a study of T cells in Graves' hyperthyroidism and ophthalmopathy. With a duration under 2 months, the hyperthyroidism was newly diagnosed in patients aged 18 to 65. The TCR originated in a woman aged 60 to 75 with Graves' hyperthyroidism. Sequencing input: blood.

In DNA, the CDR3 is TGTGCCAGCAGCGTAGGTGGGCAGGGGCTCACAGATACGCAGTATTTT. Protein product: CASSVGGQGLTDTQYF. The chain combines TRBV9 with TRBJ2-3, with TRBD1 as a possible D gene (6 bases). This CDR3 spans 16 amino acids. V lost 0 bases, J lost 2 bases, and 13 bases lay in between. CDR1 is SGDLS and CDR2 is YYNGEE in the germline V gene.